This TCR beta chain was captured by sequencing in a study of CD4+ T cells in melanoma. This clone was seen a few times. Its antigen is as yet unknown. V gave up 3 bases and J gave up 3 bases, with 3 bases separating them. The CDR3 spans 10 residues. Germline V gene data show CDR1 as DFQATT and CDR2 as SNEGSKA (reference sequence). Overall study results and limits: In melanoma, neoantigen-specific CD4+ T cells reportedly differed in differentiation state. A reported correlation linked neoantigen-specific CD4+ T cells to CD8+, macrophage and B cell function.

This table comes from immunoSEQ multiplex PCR, and its TCRdb copy is limited to in-frame clones, with some not included. The sample records some 10,000 clones, approximately 71% being singletons. Sequenced material: cells from a culture (not recorded whether cultured in vitro). The source is a human donor with melanoma. The V and J genes are TRBV20-1 and TRBJ2-7; no clear D. The CDR3 DNA follows: TGCAGTGCTAGGGACTACGAGCAGTACTTC. It translates to CSARDYEQYF.